This TCR beta chain was obtained from a study of cytomegalovirus exposure and HLA in healthy donors. A roughly 120-subject validation cohort, separate from the approximately 720-subject first cohort, supplied the donors. This clone was detected only once. What it recognizes is unknown. TCRdb keeps only in-frame clones here, not all; method: immunoSEQ multiplex PCR. The data hold hundreds of thousands of clones, with 86% observed a single time. Study-wide findings and caveats: Generally TCR sequences proved uncommon, though certain public TCRs appeared in numerous donors. Among the CMV-associated chains, three were confirmed in vitro as specific for CMV antigens. The authors listed 164 TCR beta chains as cytomegalovirus-associated.

In germline, CDR1 is SEHNR, CDR2 FQNEAQ (reference sequence). V gave up 6 bases and J gave up 1 base, with 20 bases separating them. The CDR3 contains 17 residues. The sample comprised PBMCs. The sequence was collected from a young woman in good health and CMV-seronegative. The J gene is TRBJ2-3, the V gene TRBV7-9; no definite D call. The CDR3 spells CASSWVGHRSGTDTQYF. The CDR3 bases are TGTGCCAGCAGTTGGGTTGGGCACCGCTCAGGCACAGATACGCAGTATTTT.